This TCR beta chain was found in a study of cytomegalovirus exposure and HLA in healthy donors. Whole-study results and caveats: The study listed 164 cytomegalovirus-associated TCR beta chains.

Concerning this clone: Its antigen is unknown.

Sequencing was performed with immunoSEQ multiplex PCR; in TCRdb, only in-frame clones are kept and a portion is missing. The repertoire holds about 84,000 clones, with approximately 91% as singletons. Sequences were obtained from PBMCs. The receptor was derived from a man younger than 45 in good health and CMV-seronegative.

Written as DNA, the CDR3 is TGTGCCAGCAGCCCAGGGGCCACTGAAGCTTTCTTT. This gives the protein CASSPGATEAFF. The rearrangement links TRBV7-3 to TRBJ1-1; perhaps TRBD1 as D (6 bases). Trimming removed 5 bases at V and 4 bases at J, with 8 bases between. CDR3 size: 12 residues. The germline V gene encodes CDR1 SGHTA and CDR2 FQGTGA.